A single TCR beta chain is shown here with its context. Sequenced by immunoSEQ multiplex PCR; TCRdb stores in-frame clones only, minus some. The sample carries 90,000 or so clones, 80% to 95% recorded once. The data derive from a study of OX40 agonist ivuxolimab in advanced cancers. Systemic immunosuppression or autoimmune disease history was grounds to exclude patients. The CDR3 covers 15 residues. Per the germline V gene, CDR1 is SGHNT and CDR2 is YENEEA. V lost 5 bases and J lost 8; bases outside the gene matches: 10. This specimen was CD4+ or CD8+ T cells sorted from blood, taken in a trial of the OX40 agonist ivuxolimab. The source of this sequence is an adult with an advanced solid tumor such as melanoma, head and neck, liver or kidney cancer. J is TRBJ2-1 and V is TRBV11-3, with 9 bases identical to TRBD1. CDR3 sequence reads: CASSTRTGEFDEQFF. CDR3 nucleotide sequence: TGTGCCAGCAGCACCCGGACAGGGGAGTTCGATGAGCAGTTCTTC.